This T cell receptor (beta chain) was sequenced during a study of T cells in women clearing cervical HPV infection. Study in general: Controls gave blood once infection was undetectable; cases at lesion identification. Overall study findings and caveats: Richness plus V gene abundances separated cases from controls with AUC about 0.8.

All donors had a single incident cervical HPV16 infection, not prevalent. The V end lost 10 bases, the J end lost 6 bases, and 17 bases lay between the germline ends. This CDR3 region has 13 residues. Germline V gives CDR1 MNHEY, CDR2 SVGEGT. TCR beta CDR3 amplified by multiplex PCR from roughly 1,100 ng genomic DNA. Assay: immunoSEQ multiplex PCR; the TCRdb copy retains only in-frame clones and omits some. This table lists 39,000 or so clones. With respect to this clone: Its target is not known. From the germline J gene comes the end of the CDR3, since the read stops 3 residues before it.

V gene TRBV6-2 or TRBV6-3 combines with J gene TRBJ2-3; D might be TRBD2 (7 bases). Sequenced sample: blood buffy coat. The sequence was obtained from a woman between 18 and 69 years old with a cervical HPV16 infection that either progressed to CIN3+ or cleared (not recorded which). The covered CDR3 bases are TGTGCCACCGTGGGGGGGGGCGTCGATACG. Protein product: CATVGGGVDT. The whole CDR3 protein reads CATVGGGVDTQYF.